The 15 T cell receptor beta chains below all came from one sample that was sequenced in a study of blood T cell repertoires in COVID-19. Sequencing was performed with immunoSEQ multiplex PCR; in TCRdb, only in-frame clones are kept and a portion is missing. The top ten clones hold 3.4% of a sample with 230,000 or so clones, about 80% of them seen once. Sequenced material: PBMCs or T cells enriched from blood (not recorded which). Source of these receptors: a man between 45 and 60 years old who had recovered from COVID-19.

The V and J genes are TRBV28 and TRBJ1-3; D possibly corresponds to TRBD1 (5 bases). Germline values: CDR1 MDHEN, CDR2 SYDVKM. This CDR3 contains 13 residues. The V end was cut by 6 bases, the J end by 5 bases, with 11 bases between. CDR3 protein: CASSFDSRNTIYF. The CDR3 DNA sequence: TGTGCCAGCAGCTTTGACAGCAGAAACACCATATATTTT.

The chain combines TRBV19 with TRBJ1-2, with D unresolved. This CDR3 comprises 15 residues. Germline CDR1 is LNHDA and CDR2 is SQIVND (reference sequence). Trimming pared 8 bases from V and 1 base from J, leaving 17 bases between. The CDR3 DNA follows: TGTGCCAGTGGGTCAGCATGGCCGGGTAACTATGGCTACACCTTC. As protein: CASGSAWPGNYGYTF.

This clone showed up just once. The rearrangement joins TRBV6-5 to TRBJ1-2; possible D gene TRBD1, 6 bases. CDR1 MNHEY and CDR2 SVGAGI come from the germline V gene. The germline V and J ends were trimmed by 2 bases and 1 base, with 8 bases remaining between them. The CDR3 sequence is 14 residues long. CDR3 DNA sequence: TGTGCCAGCAGTTACGGACAGAGTAACTATGGCTACACCTTC. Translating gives CASSYGQSNYGYTF.

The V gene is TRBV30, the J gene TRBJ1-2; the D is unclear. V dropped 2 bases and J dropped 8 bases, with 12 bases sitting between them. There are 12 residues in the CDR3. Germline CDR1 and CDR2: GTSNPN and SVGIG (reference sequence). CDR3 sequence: CAWSPQVGGYTF. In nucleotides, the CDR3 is TGTGCCTGGAGTCCCCAGGTAGGCGGCTACACCTTC.

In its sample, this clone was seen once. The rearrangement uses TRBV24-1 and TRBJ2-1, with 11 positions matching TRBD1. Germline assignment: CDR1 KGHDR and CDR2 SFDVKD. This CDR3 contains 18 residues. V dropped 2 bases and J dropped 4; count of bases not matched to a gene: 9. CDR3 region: CATSDSGTGGSFYNEQFF. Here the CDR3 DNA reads TGTGCCACCAGTGATTCCGGGACAGGGGGTTCTTTTTACAATGAGCAGTTCTTC.

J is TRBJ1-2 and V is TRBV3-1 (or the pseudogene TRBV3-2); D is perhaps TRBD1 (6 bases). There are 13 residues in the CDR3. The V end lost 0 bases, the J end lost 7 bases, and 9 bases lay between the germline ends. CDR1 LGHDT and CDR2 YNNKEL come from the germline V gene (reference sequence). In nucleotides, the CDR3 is TGTGCCAGCAGCCAAGACAGGGGCCGTGGCTACACCTTC. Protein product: CASSQDRGRGYTF.

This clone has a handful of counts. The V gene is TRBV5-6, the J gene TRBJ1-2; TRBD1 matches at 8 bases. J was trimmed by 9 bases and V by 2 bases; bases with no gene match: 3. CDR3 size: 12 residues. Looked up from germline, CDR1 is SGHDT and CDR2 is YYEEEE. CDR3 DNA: TGTGCCAGCAGCTTCCGACAGGGGCGCTACACCTTC. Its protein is CASSFRQGRYTF.

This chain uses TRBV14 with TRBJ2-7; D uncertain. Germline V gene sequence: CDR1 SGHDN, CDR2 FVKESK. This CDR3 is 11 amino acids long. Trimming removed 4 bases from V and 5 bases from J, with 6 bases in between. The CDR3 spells CASSRANEQYF. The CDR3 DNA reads TGTGCCAGCAGCCGAGCGAACGAGCAGTACTTC.

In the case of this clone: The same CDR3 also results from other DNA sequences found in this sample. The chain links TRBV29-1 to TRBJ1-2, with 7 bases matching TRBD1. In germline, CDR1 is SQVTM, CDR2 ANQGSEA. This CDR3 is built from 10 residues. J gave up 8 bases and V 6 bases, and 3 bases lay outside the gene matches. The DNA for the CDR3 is TGCAGCGTGGGGGACAGCGGCTACACCTTC. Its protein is CSVGDSGYTF.

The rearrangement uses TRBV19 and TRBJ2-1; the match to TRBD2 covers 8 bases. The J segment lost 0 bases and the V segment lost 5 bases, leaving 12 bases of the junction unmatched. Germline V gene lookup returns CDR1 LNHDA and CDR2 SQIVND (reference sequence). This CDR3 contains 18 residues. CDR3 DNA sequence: TGTGCCAGTAGTCCTACCGCGGGAGGCCCCCGCTCCTACAATGAGCAGTTCTTC. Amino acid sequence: CASSPTAGGPRSYNEQFF. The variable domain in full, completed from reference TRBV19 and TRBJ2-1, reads DGGITQSPKYLFRKEGQNVTLSCEQNLNHDAMYWYRQDPGQGLRLIYYSQIVNDFQKGDIAEGYSVSREKKESFPLTVTSAQKNPTAFYLCASSPTAGGPRSYNEQFFGPGTRLTVL.

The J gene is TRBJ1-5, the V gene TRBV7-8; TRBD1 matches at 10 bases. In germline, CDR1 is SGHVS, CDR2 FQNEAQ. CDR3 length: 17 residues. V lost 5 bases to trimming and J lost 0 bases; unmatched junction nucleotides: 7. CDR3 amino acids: CASSLRTGGSSNQPQHF. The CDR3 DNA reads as TGTGCCAGCAGCCTACGGACAGGGGGAAGTAGCAATCAGCCCCAGCATTTT.

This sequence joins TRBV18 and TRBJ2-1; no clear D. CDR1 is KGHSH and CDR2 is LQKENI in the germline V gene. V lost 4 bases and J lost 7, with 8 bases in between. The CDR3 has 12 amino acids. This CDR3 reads CASSQDGNEQFF. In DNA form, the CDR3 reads TGTGCCAGCTCACAAGACGGGAATGAGCAGTTCTTC.

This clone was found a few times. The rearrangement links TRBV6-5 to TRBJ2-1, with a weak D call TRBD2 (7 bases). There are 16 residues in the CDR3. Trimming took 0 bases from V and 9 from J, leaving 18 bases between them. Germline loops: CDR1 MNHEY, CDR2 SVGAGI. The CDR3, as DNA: TGTGCCAGCAGTTACTCTCGGGGGGCCGCTGGCGGTGAGCAGTTCTTC. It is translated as CASSYSRGAAGGEQFF.

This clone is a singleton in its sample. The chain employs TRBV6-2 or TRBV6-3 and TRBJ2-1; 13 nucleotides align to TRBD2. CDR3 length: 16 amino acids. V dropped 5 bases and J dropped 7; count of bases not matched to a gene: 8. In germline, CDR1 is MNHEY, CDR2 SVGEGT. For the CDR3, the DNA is TGTGCCAGCAGTCCCGGACTAGCGGGAGTCGGTAATGAGCAGTTCTTC. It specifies CASSPGLAGVGNEQFF.

The CDR3 bases are TGTGCCAGCAAGATTCAGTTTGCAACTAATGAAAAACTGTTTTTT. Translation gives CASKIQFATNEKLFF. The chain links TRBV2 to TRBJ1-4, with D hard to call. Trimming took 7 bases from V and 0 from J, leaving 12 bases between them. Looked up from germline, CDR1 is SNHLY and CDR2 is FYNNEI. This CDR3 spans 15 amino acids.